This T cell receptor beta chain was identified during a study of CD8 T cells in Susac syndrome. The multiple sclerosis controls were treatment-naive patients affected by stable or active relapsing-remitting disease. Isolation of CD8+ and CD4+ T cells was performed negatively, whereas enrichment of TEMRA cells was done by FACS. The ends lost 5 bases at V and 3 bases at J; junction bases unmatched: 11. Germline CDR1 and CDR2: SQVTM and ANQGSEA. The CDR3 extends over 15 amino acids. Random-hexamer reverse transcription was applied to roughly 0.5 to 1 ug RNA. TCRdb processed the immunoSEQ multiplex PCR reads anew with MiXCR; each CDR3 protein has one entry. This sample carries approximately 110,000 distinct CDR3 sequences, approximately 93% of them seen once, and the ten largest clones take less than 0.4%.

This TCR came from a human donor with multiple sclerosis. The chain carries TRBV29-1 and TRBJ2-3; 7 nucleotides agree with TRBD2. What was sequenced was CD8+ T cells from PBMCs. The CDR3 bases are TGCAGCGTTTCCGGGGACTCGGGGGGAACAGATACGCAGTATTTT. This sequence encodes CSVSGDSGGTDTQYF.